This T cell receptor beta chain comes out of a study of memory CD4+ T cells and cytomegalovirus serostatus. Broader study findings: Suggested: most of the CMV-linked TCR signature lies in CD4+ memory cells.

Remarks on this clone: Antigen unknown.

The sort gate was single viable CD3+CD4+CD8-CD45RO+ cells for memory CD4+ T cells. The repertoire was sequenced with immunoSEQ multiplex PCR; TCRdb's copy has only in-frame clones and lacks some. The sample carries tens of thousands of clones, 75% to 80% recorded once. The TCR originated in an adult in good health and CMV-seronegative. The sequencing input was memory CD4+ T cells from blood.

DNA for the CDR3: TGTGCCTCACAGGCCACCACCGTCAATCAGCCCCAGCATTTT. Protein product: CASQATTVNQPQHF. V gene TRBV10-3 combines with J gene TRBJ1-5, with a possible D match to TRBD1 (5 bases). Trimming left V 11 bases short and J 3 bases short, with 17 bases between. The germline gives CDR1 ENHRY, CDR2 SYGVKD. The CDR3 covers 14 residues.